This T cell receptor (beta chain) was documented in a study of shared clonotypes between healthy human individuals. The repertoire was sequenced with immunoSEQ multiplex PCR; TCRdb's copy has only in-frame clones and lacks some. The sample includes 550,000 to 750,000 clones, roughly 94% of them seen just once. CDR1 MDHEN and CDR2 SYDVKM come from the germline V gene. V was clipped by 0 bases and J by 0 bases; unmatched bases: 5. The CDR3 contains 17 residues. Naive-designated CD8 cells lacked CD45RO, were positively enriched for CCR7, and omitted terminally differentiated effector memory CD45RA+ cells. Regarding this clone: The same CDR3 also results from other DNA sequences found in this sample.

The origin of this receptor is a man in his thirties or forties in good health. The genes are TRBV28 and TRBJ1-1, with TRBD1 matching 9 bases. The sequencing sample was made of naive CD8+ T cells sorted from blood. CDR3 DNA: TGTGCCAGCAGTTTATGGGGACAGGGAGCGGTGAACACTGAAGCTTTCTTT. Translated: CASSLWGQGAVNTEAFF.